The T cell receptor beta chain under discussion was sequenced for a study of tumor and adjacent non-tumor tissue in lung cancer. The wider study: The patients, 10 men and five or six women, were about 30 to 76 with stage I to III disease.

Germline CDR1 and CDR2: MNHNY and SVGAGI (reference sequence). CDR3 length equals 13 residues. The germline V and J ends were trimmed by 4 bases and 4 bases, with 9 bases remaining between them. Three rounds of nested PCR, following a modified ARM-PCR protocol, produced the TCRbeta library. TCRdb analysed the multiplex PCR reads with MiXCR anew, one entry per CDR3 protein. The profile shows 77,000 or so distinct CDR3 sequences, around 80% of them singletons. This sample's RNA came from whole unsorted tissue. This non-tumor lung sample came from over 3 cm beyond the tumor edge. Newly diagnosed lung cancer patients had thoracic surgery in China, August–late 2014, without prior chemotherapy.

The J gene is TRBJ2-3, the V gene TRBV6-6; D is undetermined. What was sequenced was distant non-tumor lung tissue. This TCR was recovered from an older man with non-small cell lung cancer. The CDR3 spells CASSCSLADTQYF. CDR3 nucleotide sequence: TGTGCCAGCAGTTGCTCTCTTGCAGATACGCAGTATTTT.